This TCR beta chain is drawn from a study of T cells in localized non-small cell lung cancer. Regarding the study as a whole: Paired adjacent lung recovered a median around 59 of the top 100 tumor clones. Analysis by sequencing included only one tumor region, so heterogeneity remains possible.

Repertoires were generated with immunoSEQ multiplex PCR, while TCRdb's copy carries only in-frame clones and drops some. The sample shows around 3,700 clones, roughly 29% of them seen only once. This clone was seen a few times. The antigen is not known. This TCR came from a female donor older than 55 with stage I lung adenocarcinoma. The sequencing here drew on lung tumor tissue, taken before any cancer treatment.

CDR3 nucleotide sequence: TGTGCCAGCAGCTTTGGGAGTGGCAATCAGCCCCAGCATTTT. Residues: CASSFGSGNQPQHF. The chain recombines TRBV11-3 with TRBJ1-5; D ambiguous. The V gene's germline CDR1 is SGHNT and CDR2 YENEEA. V lost 3 bases and J 2 bases, leaving 8 bases between the germline ends. The CDR3 consists of 14 residues.